This T cell receptor beta chain originates from a study of tumor-infiltrating lymphocytes in localized non-small cell lung cancer. Overall study context: Each patient gave resected tumor and non-adjacent uninvolved lung tissue. Points from the study as a whole: Tumor T-cell fraction was not associated with recurrence-free survival. Technical variation could not be separated from intratumor heterogeneity here.

The CDR3 loop spans 10 amino acids. CDR1 is DFQATT and CDR2 is SNEGSKA in the germline V gene (reference sequence). The V end lost 4 bases, the J end lost 5 bases, and 4 bases lay between the germline ends. About this clone: What it recognizes is unknown.

Repertoires were generated with immunoSEQ multiplex PCR, while TCRdb's copy carries only in-frame clones and drops some. The sample carries 20,000 to 25,000 clones, nearly 80% recorded once. The rearrangement uses TRBV20-1 and TRBJ2-3, with D unresolved. The sample taken for sequencing was lung tumor tissue. The origin of this receptor is a human donor with non-small cell lung cancer. The CDR3 protein is CSATVDTQYF. Here the CDR3 DNA reads TGCAGTGCTACGGTAGATACGCAGTATTTT.